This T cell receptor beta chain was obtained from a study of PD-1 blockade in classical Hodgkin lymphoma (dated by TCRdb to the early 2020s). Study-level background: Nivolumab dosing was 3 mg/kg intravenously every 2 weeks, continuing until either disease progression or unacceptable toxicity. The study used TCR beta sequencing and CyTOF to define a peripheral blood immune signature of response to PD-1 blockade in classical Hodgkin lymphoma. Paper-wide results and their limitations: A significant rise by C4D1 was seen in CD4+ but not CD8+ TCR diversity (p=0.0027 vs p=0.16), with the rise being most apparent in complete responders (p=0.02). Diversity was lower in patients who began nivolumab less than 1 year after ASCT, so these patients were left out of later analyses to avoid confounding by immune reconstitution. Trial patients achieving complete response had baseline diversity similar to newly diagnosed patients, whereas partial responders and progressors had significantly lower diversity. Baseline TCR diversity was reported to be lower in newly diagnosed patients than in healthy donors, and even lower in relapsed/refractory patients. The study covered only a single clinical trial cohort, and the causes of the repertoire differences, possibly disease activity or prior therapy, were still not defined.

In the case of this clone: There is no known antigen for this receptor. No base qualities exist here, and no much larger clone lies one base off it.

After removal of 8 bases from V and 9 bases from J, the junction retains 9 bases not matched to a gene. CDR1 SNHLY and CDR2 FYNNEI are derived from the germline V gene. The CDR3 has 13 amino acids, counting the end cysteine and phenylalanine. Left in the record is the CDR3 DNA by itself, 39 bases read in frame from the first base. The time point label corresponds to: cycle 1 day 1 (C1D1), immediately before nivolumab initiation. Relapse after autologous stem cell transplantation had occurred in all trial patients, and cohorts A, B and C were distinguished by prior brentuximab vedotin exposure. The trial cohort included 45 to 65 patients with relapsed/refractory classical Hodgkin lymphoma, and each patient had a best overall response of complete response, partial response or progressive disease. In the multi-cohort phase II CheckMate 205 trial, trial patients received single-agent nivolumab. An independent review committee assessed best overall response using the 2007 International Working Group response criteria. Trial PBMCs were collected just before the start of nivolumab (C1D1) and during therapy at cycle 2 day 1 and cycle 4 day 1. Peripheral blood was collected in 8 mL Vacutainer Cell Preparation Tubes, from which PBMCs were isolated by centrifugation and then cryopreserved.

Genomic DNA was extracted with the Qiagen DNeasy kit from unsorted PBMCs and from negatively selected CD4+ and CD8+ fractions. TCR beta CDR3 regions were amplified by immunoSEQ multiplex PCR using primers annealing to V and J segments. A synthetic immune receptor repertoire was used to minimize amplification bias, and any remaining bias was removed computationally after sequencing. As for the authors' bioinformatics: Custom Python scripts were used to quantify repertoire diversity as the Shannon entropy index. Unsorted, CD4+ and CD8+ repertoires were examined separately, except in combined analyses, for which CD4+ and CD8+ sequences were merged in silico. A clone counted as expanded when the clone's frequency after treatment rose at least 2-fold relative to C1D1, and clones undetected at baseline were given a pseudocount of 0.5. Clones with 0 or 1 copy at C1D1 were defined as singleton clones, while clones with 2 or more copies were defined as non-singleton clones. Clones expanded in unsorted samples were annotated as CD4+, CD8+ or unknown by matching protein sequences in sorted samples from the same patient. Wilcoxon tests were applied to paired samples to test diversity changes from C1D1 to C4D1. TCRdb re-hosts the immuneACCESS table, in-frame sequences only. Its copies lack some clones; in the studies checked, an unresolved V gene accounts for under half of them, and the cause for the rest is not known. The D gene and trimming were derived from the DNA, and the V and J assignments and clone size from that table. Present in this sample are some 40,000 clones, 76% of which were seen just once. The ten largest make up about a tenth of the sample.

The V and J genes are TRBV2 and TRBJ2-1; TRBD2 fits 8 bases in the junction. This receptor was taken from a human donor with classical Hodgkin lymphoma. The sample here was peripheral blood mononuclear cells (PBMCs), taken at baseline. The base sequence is TGTGCCAGCCGGTCAACGGGAGGGGGTGAGCAGTTCTTC. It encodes CASRSTGGGEQFF.